This T cell receptor beta chain was retrieved from a study of blood T cell repertoires in COVID-19. TCRdb's copy holds only in-frame clones and misses some; the assay was immunoSEQ multiplex PCR. Of more than 350,000 clones in the sample, around 87% were seen once. This clone showed up just once. CDR3 length: 14 residues. V dropped 6 bases and J dropped 2 bases, with 7 bases sitting between them. Germline V gene lookup returns CDR1 KGHDR and CDR2 SFDVKD. The clonotype originates from a woman between 50 and 59 years old who had recovered from COVID-19. The chain links TRBV24-1 to TRBJ2-6, with D possibly being TRBD1 (6 bases). Sequences were obtained from PBMCs or T cells enriched from blood (not recorded which). This CDR3 is CATSNRAGANVLTF. The CDR3 DNA is TGTGCCACCAGTAACAGGGCTGGGGCCAACGTCCTGACTTTC.